The entry below describes one T cell receptor beta chain. Described time point: cycle 4 day 1 (C4D1), after 6 weeks of nivolumab. The patients all showed relapse after autologous stem cell transplantation, while their brentuximab vedotin exposure varied. The sample comes from a study of PD-1 blockade in classical Hodgkin lymphoma. Assay used: immunoSEQ multiplex PCR; TCRdb lists only in-frame clones, some missing. The table lists about 13,000 clones, roughly 80% of them singletons, with 16% in the top ten. CDR1 and CDR2 (germline): MDHEN, SYDVKM. The CDR3 is made up of 16 amino acids. The germline V and J ends were trimmed by 2 bases and 4 bases, with 15 bases remaining between them.

This rearrangement joins TRBV28 to TRBJ2-1; the D gene is possibly TRBD1 (7 bases). The source material was peripheral blood mononuclear cells (PBMCs), sampled before the fourth cycle of nivolumab. This clonotype was sampled from a human donor with classical Hodgkin lymphoma. For the CDR3, the DNA is TGTGCCAGCAGTTTAGACCCACAGGGGAGGTACAATGAGCAGTTCTTC. Translated, it gives CASSLDPQGRYNEQFF.